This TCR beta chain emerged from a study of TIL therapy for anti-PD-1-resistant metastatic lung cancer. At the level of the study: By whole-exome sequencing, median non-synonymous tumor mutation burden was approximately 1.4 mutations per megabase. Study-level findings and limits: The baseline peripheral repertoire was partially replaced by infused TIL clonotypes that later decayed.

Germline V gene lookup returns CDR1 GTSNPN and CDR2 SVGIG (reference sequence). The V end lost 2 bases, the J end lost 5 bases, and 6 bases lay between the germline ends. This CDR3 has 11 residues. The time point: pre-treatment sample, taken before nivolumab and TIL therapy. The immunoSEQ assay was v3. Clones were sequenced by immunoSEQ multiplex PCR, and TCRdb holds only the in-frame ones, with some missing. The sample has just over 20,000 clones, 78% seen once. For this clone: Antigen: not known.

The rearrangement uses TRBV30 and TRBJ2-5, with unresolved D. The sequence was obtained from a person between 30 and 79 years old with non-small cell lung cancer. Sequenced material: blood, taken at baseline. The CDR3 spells CAWSTGETQYF. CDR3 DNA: TGTGCCTGGAGTACCGGGGAGACCCAGTACTTC.